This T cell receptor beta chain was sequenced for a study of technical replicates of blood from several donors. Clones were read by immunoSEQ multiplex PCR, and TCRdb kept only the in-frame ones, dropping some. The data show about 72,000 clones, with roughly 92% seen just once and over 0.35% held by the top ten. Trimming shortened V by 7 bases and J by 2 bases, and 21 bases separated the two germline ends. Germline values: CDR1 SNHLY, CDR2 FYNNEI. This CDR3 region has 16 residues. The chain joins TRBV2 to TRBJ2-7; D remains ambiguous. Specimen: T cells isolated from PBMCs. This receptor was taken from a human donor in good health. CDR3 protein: CASITGSFFVPYEQYF. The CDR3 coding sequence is TGTGCCAGCATAACCGGGTCCTTCTTCGTTCCCTACGAGCAGTACTTC.